Below are 20 T cell receptor beta chains sequenced from a single sample in a study of yellow fever vaccine responses in identical twins. Via MiXCR, TCRdb re-called the RT-PCR reads, giving one row per CDR3 protein. The top ten clones hold about 2.5% of a sample with about 19,000 distinct CDR3 sequences, roughly 78% of them seen once. Source: T cells from blood (PBMCs), unsorted or a sorted subset (not recorded which), taken before or after yellow fever vaccination (not recorded which). Receptors were obtained from a woman younger than 35 who received the yellow fever vaccine.

This chain joins TRBV4-2 and TRBJ2-7, with a weak D call TRBD2 (5 bases). CDR3 length: 12 amino acids. The ends were cut back, 6 bases at V and 7 bases at J, with 13 bases in the middle. Germline CDR1 LGHNA, CDR2 YNFKEQ. CDR3 sequence reads: CASRDFAGEQYF. CDR3 in DNA: TGTGCCAGCAGAGACTTCGCGGGTGAGCAGTACTTC.

Turning to this clonotype: Compared with germline, one end of the junction differs, possibly owing to a read error. The chain couples TRBV7-6 to TRBJ2-3; perhaps TRBD1 as D (5 bases). This CDR3 comprises 14 residues. The V gene's germline CDR1 is SGHVS and CDR2 FNYEAQ. As DNA, the CDR3 is TGTGCCAGCAGCGCCATGTGGGGCACGGATACGCAGTATTTT. This sequence encodes CASSAMWGTDTQYF.

This clonotype was detected only once. V gene TRBV7-6 combines with J gene TRBJ2-3, with TRBD2 matching 8 bases. The V gene end was trimmed by 1 base and the J gene end by 9 bases; junction bases not matched to a gene: 3. Germline CDR1 is SGHVS and CDR2 is FNYEAQ. This CDR3 spans 13 amino acids. CDR3 sequence (DNA): TGTGCCAGCAGCTTAGAACGGGGGGGCACGCAGTATTTT. Translated, it gives CASSLERGGTQYF.

This clonotype turned up a few times. The J gene is TRBJ2-1, the V gene TRBV10-1; D assignment may be TRBD1 or TRBD2 (6 bases each). In germline, CDR1 is WNHNN, CDR2 SYGVQD (reference sequence). The CDR3 is 15 amino acids. Trimming cost V 0 bases and J 3 bases, with 9 bases left between them. Written as DNA, the CDR3 is TGCGCCAGCAGTGAGTCTGGAGGGGGCTACAATGAGCAGTTCTTC. This translates into CASSESGGGYNEQFF.

This chain joins TRBV11-2 and TRBJ2-1; TRBD1 agrees at 8 bases. CDR1 and CDR2 (germline): SGHAT, FQNNGV. V lost 5 bases to trimming and J lost 1 base; unmatched junction nucleotides: 16. The CDR3 loop spans 19 amino acids. The CDR3 sequence is CASSHYQGGTGRSYNEQFF. The CDR3 coding sequence is TGTGCCAGCAGCCATTATCAAGGTGGGACAGGTCGATCCTACAATGAGCAGTTCTTC.

This chain uses TRBV4-1 with TRBJ2-7; tentatively, D is TRBD2 (6 bases). V was shortened by 3 bases and J by 2 bases, with 11 bases between the two germline ends. The CDR3 runs 14 residues. In germline, CDR1 is MGHRA, CDR2 YSYEKL. The CDR3 region is CASSHLSGAYEQYF. Written as DNA, the CDR3 is TGCGCCAGCAGCCATCTTTCGGGAGCCTACGAGCAGTACTTC.

This chain links TRBV29-1 with TRBJ1-2; D ambiguous. This CDR3 region has 8 residues. Trimming removed 1 base from V and 9 bases from J, with 0 bases in between. CDR1 and CDR2 from the germline V gene are SQVTM and ANQGSEA. DNA for the CDR3: TGCAGCGTTGAAGGCTACACCTTC. Translation: CSVEGYTF.

The chain joins TRBV5-4 to TRBJ2-1; possible D gene TRBD2, 6 bases. Per germline, CDR1 SGHNT and CDR2 YYREEE (reference sequence). There are 15 residues in the CDR3. The ends were cut back, 0 bases at V and 1 base at J, with 8 bases in the middle. As DNA, the CDR3 is TGTGCCAGCAGCTTGGACGGGACTTCCTACAATGAGCAGTTCTTC. Protein: CASSLDGTSYNEQFF.

The V and J genes are TRBV18 and TRBJ2-2; 10 bases agree with TRBD2. V dropped 3 bases and J dropped 5; count of bases not matched to a gene: 6. The CDR3 has 16 residues. Germline loops: CDR1 KGHSH, CDR2 LQKENI. The CDR3 reads CASSPRLAGDTGELFF. Written as DNA, the CDR3 is TGTGCCAGCTCACCTCGGCTAGCGGGAGATACCGGGGAGCTGTTTTTT.

This clonotype occurred a few times. The chain couples TRBV10-3 to TRBJ2-3; 9 bases fit TRBD1. The CDR3 has 17 residues. V dropped 2 bases and J dropped 1; count of bases not matched to a gene: 7. The germline gives CDR1 ENHRY, CDR2 SYGVKD. CDR3 nucleotides: TGTGCCATCAGTGAGCTGCGGGACAGGGTACGCACAGATACGCAGTATTTT. Translation gives CAISELRDRVRTDTQYF.

A single count supports this clonotype. The chain carries TRBV5-1 and TRBJ1-2, with a tentative D call TRBD1 (6 bases). This CDR3 comprises 12 residues. Germline-derived CDR1 and CDR2 are SGHRS and YFSETQ. The V gene lost 4 bases and the J gene lost 4 bases, with 8 bases spanning the gap. The CDR3 reads CASSGQSYGYTF. The CDR3 coding sequence is TGCGCCAGCAGCGGACAGAGCTATGGCTACACCTTC.

This clonotype was seen once. The chain uses TRBV7-6 and TRBJ2-7; D is unclear. The germline V gene has CDR1 SGHVS and CDR2 FNYEAQ. The CDR3 is 15 amino acids. Trimming shortened V by 5 bases and J by 0 bases, and 14 bases separated the two germline ends. The CDR3 sequence: CASSPRPDNSYEQYF. In nucleotides, the CDR3 is TGTGCCAGCAGCCCTCGACCGGATAACTCCTACGAGCAGTACTTC.

This rearrangement joins TRBV24-1 to TRBJ1-1; no clear D gene. The CDR3 extends over 14 amino acids. Germline V lookup: CDR1 KGHDR, CDR2 SFDVKD. V was shortened by 5 bases and J by 10 bases, with 19 bases between the two germline ends. The CDR3 sequence: CATSASTGSFGAFF. CDR3 DNA sequence: TGTGCCACCAGTGCCTCGACGGGGTCCTTCGGAGCTTTCTTT.

The chain combines TRBV10-3 with TRBJ2-1; 9 bases fit TRBD1. After removal of 6 bases from V and 6 bases from J, the junction contained 3 bases not matched to a gene. Per the germline V gene, CDR1 is ENHRY and CDR2 is SYGVKD. The CDR3 totals 13 residues. CDR3 DNA: TGTGCCATCAGACAGGGGGCTCGCAATGAGCAGTTCTTC. Its translation is CAIRQGARNEQFF.

This clonotype has only one observation. The V gene is TRBV11-2, the J gene TRBJ2-3, with TRBD2 as a possible D gene (6 bases). This CDR3 contains 16 residues. Germline V gene lookup returns CDR1 SGHAT and CDR2 FQNNGV. The ends were cut back, 0 bases at V and 8 bases at J, with 18 bases in the middle. The CDR3 loop is CASSLEVGRGPSTQYF. The CDR3 DNA follows: TGTGCCAGCAGCTTAGAAGTCGGGCGGGGACCGAGTACGCAGTATTTT.

The sample holds a few counts of this clonotype. The chain combines TRBV28 with TRBJ1-1; a weak D match, TRBD1 (5 bases). This CDR3 is 14 amino acids long. Germline V gene sequence: CDR1 MDHEN, CDR2 SYDVKM. Trimming stripped 1 base from V and 6 bases from J, with 12 bases between. The CDR3 region has the DNA TGTGCCAGCAGTTTATTGGCAGGGCTCTCTGAAGCTTTCTTT. This sequence encodes CASSLLAGLSEAFF.

This clonotype was detected a few times. The J gene is TRBJ2-1, the V gene TRBV6-4; 10 bases line up with TRBD2. J was trimmed by 6 bases and V by 2 bases; bases with no gene match: 1. The CDR3 contains 14 residues. The germline V gene has CDR1 MRHNA and CDR2 SNTAGT. CDR3 DNA: TGTGCCAGCAGTGACAGCGGGGGGGCCAATGAGCAGTTCTTC. This sequence encodes CASSDSGGANEQFF.

The V call is TRBV2, the J call TRBJ2-1; 9 bases map to TRBD2. The trim removed 4 bases at V and 9 bases at J, leaving 7 bases unmatched. Germline V CDR1 and CDR2: SNHLY, FYNNEI. CDR3 length: 14 residues. CDR3 sequence: CASSVPAGGVEQFF. DNA of the CDR3: TGTGCCAGCAGTGTACCAGCGGGAGGTGTTGAGCAGTTCTTC.

The rearrangement joins TRBV5-6 to TRBJ2-1; a possible D gene is TRBD1 (8 bases). V lost 3 bases, J lost 4 bases, and 14 bases lay in between. The V gene's germline CDR1 is SGHDT and CDR2 YYEEEE. The length of the CDR3 is 15 residues. This CDR3 is CASSSGQGGYNEQFF. DNA for the CDR3: TGTGCCAGCAGCTCAGGACAGGGAGGGTACAATGAGCAGTTCTTC.

This clonotype was detected a few times. The rearrangement joins TRBV6-8 to TRBJ1-5; 7 bases align to TRBD1. Germline V lookup: CDR1 MNHGY, CDR2 SAAAGT. This CDR3 is 15 amino acids long. Trimming at V came to 6 bases and at J to 1 base, leaving 6 bases not matched to a gene. The CDR3 region has the DNA TGTGCCAGCAGACAGACAGGGATGAGCAATCAGCCCCAGCATTTT. This encodes CASRQTGMSNQPQHF.